Below, 5 T cell receptor beta chains from the same sample are listed, as sequenced in a study of blood T cell repertoires in COVID-19. The method was immunoSEQ multiplex PCR; TCRdb's version includes in-frame clones alone and lacks a portion of them. The table shows roughly 170,000 clones, with roughly 80% occurring only once. Material: PBMCs or T cells enriched from blood (not recorded which). These receptors were obtained from a woman in her thirties or forties with acute COVID-19.

The CDR3 DNA sequence: TGTGCCAGCAGCTCCCGGACAGGGGGAAAGACCAATCAGCCCCAGCATTTT. It encodes CASSSRTGGKTNQPQHF. The rearrangement joins TRBV13 to TRBJ1-5; 10 bases agree with TRBD1. V shed 4 bases, J shed 3 bases, and the junction held 9 bases outside the gene matches. Germline CDR1 and CDR2: PRHDT and FYEKMQ (reference sequence). CDR3 length: 17 amino acids.

This chain joins TRBV19 and TRBJ1-1, with TRBD1 as a possible D gene (5 bases). Germline assignment: CDR1 LNHDA and CDR2 SQIVND (reference sequence). Trimming took 3 bases from V and 8 from J, leaving 10 bases between them. The CDR3 extends over 12 amino acids. CDR3 bases: TGTGCCAGTAGTATCGACAGTGGAGAAGCTTTCTTT. This encodes CASSIDSGEAFF.

V gene TRBV19 combines with J gene TRBJ2-2; D gene uncertain. V was clipped by 7 bases and J by 4 bases, with 16 bases between them. Germline V CDR1 and CDR2: LNHDA, SQIVND (reference sequence). This CDR3 contains 15 residues. Written as DNA, the CDR3 is TGTGCCAGTACCCTTCGTCCGCGAGGCACCGGGGAGCTGTTTTTT. It encodes CASTLRPRGTGELFF.

This chain connects TRBV7-2 to TRBJ1-5; D unclear. In germline, CDR1 is SGHTA, CDR2 FQGNSA. This CDR3 spans 12 amino acids. The V end was cut by 3 bases, the J end by 9 bases, with 9 bases between. In DNA form, the CDR3 reads TGTGCCAGCAGCTTGCCTTCCGGGCCCCAGCATTTT. It yields the protein CASSLPSGPQHF.

As DNA, the CDR3 is TGTGCCAGCAGCCAAGCGTGGGGCGTCGATGGAAACACCATATATTTT. Amino acids: CASSQAWGVDGNTIYF. The rearrangement uses TRBV3-1 (or the pseudogene TRBV3-2) and TRBJ1-3; D may be TRBD1 (5 bases). With 1 base removed from V and 3 bases from J, the gap between germline ends came to 13 bases. This CDR3 is 16 amino acids long. Germline loops: CDR1 LGHDT, CDR2 YNNKEL (reference sequence).